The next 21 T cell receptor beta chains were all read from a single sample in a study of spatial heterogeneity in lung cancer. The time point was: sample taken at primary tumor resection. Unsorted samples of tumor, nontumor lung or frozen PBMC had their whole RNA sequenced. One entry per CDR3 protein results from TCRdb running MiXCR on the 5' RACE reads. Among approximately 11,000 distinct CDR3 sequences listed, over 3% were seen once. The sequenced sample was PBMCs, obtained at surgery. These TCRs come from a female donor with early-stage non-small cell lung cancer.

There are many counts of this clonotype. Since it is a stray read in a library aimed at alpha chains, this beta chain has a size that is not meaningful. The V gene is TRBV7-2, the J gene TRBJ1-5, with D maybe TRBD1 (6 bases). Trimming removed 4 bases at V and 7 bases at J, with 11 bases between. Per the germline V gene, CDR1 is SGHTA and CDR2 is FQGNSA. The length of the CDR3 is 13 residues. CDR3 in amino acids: CASSSGVGQPQHF. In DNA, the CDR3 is TGTGCCAGCAGCTCAGGGGTGGGGCAGCCCCAGCATTTT.

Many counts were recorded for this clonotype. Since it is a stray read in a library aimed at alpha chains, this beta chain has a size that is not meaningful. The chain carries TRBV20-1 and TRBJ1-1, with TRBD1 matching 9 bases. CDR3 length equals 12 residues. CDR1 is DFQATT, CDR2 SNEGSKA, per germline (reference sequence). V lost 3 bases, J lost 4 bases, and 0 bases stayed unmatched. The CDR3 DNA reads TGCAGTGCTAGGACAGGGGGCACTGAAGCTTTCTTT. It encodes CSARTGGTEAFF.

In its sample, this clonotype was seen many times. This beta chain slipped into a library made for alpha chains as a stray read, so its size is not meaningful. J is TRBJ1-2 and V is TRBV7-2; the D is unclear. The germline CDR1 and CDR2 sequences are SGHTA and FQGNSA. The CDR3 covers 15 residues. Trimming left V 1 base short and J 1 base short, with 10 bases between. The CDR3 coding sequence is TGTGCCAGCAGCTTAGACAGACGAATTAACTATGGCTACACCTTC. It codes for CASSLDRRINYGYTF.

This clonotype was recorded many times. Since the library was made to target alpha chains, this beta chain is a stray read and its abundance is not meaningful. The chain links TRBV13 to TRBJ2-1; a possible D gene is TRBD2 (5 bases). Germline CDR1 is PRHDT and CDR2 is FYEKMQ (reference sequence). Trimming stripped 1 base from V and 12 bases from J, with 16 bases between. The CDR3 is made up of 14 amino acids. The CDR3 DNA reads TGTGCCAGCAGCTTAGAGGCCGGGGAACCTGGGCAGTTCTTC. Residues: CASSLEAGEPGQFF.

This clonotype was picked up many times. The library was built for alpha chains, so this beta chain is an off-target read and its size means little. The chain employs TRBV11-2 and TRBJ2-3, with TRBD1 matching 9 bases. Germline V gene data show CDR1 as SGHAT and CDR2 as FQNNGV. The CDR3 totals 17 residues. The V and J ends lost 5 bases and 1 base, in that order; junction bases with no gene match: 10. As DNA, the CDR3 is TGTGCCAGCAGCGCGGACTTGGGACAGGGTGGCACAGATACGCAGTATTTT. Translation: CASSADLGQGGTDTQYF.

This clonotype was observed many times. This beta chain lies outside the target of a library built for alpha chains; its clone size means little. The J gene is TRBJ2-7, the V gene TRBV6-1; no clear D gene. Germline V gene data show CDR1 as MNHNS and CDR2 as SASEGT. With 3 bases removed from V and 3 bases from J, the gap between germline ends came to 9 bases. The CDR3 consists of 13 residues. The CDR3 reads CASSETVIYEQYF. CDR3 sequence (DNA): TGTGCCAGCAGTGAGACGGTGATCTACGAGCAGTACTTC.

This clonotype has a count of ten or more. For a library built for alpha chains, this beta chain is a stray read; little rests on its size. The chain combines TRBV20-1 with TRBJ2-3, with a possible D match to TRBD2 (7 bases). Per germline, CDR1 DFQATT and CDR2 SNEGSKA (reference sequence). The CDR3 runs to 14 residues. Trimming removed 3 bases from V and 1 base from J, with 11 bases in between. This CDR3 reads CSASRGARTDTQYF. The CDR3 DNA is TGCAGTGCTAGCCGGGGGGCCCGCACAGATACGCAGTATTTT.

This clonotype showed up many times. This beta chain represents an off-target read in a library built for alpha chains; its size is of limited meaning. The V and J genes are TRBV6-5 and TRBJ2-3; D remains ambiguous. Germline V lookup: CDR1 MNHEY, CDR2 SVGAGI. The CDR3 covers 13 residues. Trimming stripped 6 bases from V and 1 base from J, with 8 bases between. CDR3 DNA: TGTGCCAGCAGAAGGGCTGGCACAGATACGCAGTATTTT. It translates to CASRRAGTDTQYF.

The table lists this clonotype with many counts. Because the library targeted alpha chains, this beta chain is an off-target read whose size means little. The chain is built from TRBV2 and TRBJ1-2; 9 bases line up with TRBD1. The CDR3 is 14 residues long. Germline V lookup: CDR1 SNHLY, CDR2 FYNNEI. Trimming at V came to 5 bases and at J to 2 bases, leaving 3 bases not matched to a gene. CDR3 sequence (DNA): TGTGCCAGCAGTTACAGGGGGCAGAACTATGGCTACACCTTC. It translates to CASSYRGQNYGYTF. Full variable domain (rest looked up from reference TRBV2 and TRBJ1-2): EPEVTQTPSHQVTQMGQEVILRCVPISNHLYFYWYRQILGQKVEFLVSFYNNEISEKSEIFDDQFSVERPDGSNFTLKIRSTKLEDSAMYFCASSYRGQNYGYTFGSGTRLTVV.

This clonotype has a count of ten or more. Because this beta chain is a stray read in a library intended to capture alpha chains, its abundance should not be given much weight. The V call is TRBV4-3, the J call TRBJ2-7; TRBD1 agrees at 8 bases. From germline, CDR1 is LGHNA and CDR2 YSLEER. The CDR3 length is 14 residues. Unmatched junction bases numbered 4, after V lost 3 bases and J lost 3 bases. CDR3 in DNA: TGCGCCAGCAGCCAGGGGGGACAGGTCTACGAGCAGTACTTC. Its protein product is CASSQGGQVYEQYF.

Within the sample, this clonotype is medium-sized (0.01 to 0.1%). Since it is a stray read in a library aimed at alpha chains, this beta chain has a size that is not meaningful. CDR3 region: CASSFKLAGAREQYF. The CDR3 region has the DNA TGTGCCAGCAGTTTCAAACTAGCGGGAGCCCGCGAGCAGTACTTC. The rearrangement joins TRBV6-6 to TRBJ2-7; 11 bases agree with TRBD2. CDR3 size: 15 residues. V shed 4 bases and J 6 bases; nucleotides not matched to a gene: 8. The germline V gene encodes CDR1 MNHNY and CDR2 SVGAGI (reference sequence).

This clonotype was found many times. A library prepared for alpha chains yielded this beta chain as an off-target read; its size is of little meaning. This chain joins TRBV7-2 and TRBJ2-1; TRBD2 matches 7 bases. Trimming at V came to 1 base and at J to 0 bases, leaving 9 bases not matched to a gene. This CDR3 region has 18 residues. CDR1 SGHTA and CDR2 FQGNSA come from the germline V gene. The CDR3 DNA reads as TGTGCCAGCAGCTTAGGGATTGGGAGGGTTGGCTCCTACAATGAGCAGTTCTTC. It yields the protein CASSLGIGRVGSYNEQFF.

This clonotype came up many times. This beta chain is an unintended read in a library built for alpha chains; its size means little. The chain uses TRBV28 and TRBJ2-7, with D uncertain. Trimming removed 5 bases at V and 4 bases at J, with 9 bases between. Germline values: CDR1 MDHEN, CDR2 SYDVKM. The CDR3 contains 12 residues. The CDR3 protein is CASSTTNYEQYF. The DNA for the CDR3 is TGTGCCAGCAGTACCACTAATTACGAGCAGTACTTC.

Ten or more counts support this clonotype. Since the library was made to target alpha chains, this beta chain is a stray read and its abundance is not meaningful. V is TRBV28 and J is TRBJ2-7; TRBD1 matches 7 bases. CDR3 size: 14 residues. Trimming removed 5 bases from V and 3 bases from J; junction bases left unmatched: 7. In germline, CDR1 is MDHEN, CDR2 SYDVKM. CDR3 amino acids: CASSGWGQSYEQYF. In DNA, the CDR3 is TGTGCCAGCAGTGGGTGGGGACAGAGCTACGAGCAGTACTTC. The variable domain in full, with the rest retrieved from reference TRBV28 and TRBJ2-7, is DVKVTQSSRYLVKRTGEKVFLECVQDMDHENMFWYRQDPGLGLRLIYFSYDVKMKEKGDIPEGYSVSREKKERFSLILESASTNQTSMYLCASSGWGQSYEQYFGPGTRLTVT.

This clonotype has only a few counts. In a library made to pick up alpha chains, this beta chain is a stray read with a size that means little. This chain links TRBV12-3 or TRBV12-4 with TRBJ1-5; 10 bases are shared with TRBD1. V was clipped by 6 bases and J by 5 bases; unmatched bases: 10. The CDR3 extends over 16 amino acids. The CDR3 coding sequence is TGTGCCAGCAGCTCCGGGACAGGGGCTGCCGATCAGCCCCAGCATTTT. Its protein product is CASSSGTGAADQPQHF.

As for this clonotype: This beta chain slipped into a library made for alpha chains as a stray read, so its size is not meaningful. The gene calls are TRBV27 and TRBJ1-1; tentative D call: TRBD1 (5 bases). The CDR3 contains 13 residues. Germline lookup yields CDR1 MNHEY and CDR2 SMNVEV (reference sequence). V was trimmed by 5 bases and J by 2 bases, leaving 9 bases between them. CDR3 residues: CASSPTGNTEAFF. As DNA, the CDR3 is TGTGCCAGCAGTCCCACAGGTAACACTGAAGCTTTCTTT.

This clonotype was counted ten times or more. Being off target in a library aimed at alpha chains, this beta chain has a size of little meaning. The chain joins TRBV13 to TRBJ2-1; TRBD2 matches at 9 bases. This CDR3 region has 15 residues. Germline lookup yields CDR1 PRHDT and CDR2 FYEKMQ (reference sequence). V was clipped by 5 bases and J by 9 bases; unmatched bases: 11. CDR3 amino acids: CASSRGTSLSPEQFF. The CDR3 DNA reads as TGTGCCAGCAGCCGAGGGACTAGCCTTAGCCCTGAGCAGTTCTTC.

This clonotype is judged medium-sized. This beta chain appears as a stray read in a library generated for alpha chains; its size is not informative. The CDR3 DNA sequence: TGTGCCAGCTCACCATTAACAGGGGGCGTAAGTCCAGATACGCAGTATTTT. This sequence encodes CASSPLTGGVSPDTQYF. The chain links TRBV18 to TRBJ2-3, with 9 bases that match TRBD1. CDR1 is KGHSH, CDR2 LQKENI, per germline. This CDR3 spans 17 amino acids. V lost 2 bases to trimming and J lost 4 bases; unmatched junction nucleotides: 10.

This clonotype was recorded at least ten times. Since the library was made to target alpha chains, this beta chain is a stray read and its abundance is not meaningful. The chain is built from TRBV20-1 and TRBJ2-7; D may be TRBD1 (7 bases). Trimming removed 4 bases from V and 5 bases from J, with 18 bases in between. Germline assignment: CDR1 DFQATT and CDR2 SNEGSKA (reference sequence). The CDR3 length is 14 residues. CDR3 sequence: CSATSGGSLDEQYF. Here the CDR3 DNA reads TGCAGTGCTACCTCAGGGGGGAGTCTAGACGAGCAGTACTTC.

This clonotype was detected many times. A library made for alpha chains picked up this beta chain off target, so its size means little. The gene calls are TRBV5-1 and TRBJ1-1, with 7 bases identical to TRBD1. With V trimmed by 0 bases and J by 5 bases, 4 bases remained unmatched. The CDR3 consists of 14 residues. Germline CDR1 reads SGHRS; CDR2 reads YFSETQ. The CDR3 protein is CASSLADRVTEAFF. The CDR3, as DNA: TGCGCCAGCAGCTTGGCTGACAGGGTAACTGAAGCTTTCTTT.

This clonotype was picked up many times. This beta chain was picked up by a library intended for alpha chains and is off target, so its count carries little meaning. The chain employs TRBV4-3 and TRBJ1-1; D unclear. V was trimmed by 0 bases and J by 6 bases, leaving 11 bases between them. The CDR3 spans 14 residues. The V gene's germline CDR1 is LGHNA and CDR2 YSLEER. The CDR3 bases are TGCGCCAGCAGCCAAGAAATAGGGTATCCTGAAGCTTTCTTT. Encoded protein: CASSQEIGYPEAFF.